This T cell receptor (beta chain) was profiled in a study of shared T cell receptors in the human thymus. Clones were read by immunoSEQ multiplex PCR, and TCRdb kept only the in-frame ones, dropping some. The sample yields 500,000 to 550,000 clones, about 80% seen once. The CDR3 contains 16 residues. Germline lookup yields CDR1 SGDLS and CDR2 YYNGEE. Trimming cost V 0 bases and J 4 bases; bases outside gene matches: 2. These data also featured in a second study, about human thymus T cells. Per that paper: The sample donors, healthy Finnish infants, were having corrective surgery for congenital heart defects.

Input material: thymocytes. This clonotype originated in a boy in the first two years of life with a congenital heart defect. This rearrangement joins TRBV9 to TRBJ2-2; 11 positions agree with TRBD1. The CDR3 reads CASSVEDRGRTGELFF. The CDR3 bases are TGTGCCAGCAGCGTAGAGGACAGGGGGCGCACCGGGGAGCTGTTTTTT.